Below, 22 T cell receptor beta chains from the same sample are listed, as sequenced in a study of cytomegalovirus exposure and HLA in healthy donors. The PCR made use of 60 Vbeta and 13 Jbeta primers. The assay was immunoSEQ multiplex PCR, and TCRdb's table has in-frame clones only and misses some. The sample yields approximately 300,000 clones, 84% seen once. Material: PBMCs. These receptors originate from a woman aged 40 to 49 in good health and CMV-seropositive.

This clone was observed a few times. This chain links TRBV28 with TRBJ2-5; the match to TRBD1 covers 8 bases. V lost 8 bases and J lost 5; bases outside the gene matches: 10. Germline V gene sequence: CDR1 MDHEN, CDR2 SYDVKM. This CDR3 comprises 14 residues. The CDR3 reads CASATGGRSETQYF. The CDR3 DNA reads TGTGCCAGCGCCACAGGGGGTAGATCGGAGACCCAGTACTTC. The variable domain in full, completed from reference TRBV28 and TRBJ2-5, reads DVKVTQSSRYLVKRTGEKVFLECVQDMDHENMFWYRQDPGLGLRLIYFSYDVKMKEKGDIPEGYSVSREKKERFSLILESASTNQTSMYLCASATGGRSETQYFGPGTRLLVL.

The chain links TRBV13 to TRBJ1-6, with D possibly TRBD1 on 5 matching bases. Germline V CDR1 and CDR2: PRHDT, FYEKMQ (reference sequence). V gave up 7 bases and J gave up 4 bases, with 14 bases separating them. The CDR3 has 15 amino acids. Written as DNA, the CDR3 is TGTGCCAGCACCCAAGGGGCTGGGTATAATTCACCCCTCCACTTT. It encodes CASTQGAGYNSPLHF.

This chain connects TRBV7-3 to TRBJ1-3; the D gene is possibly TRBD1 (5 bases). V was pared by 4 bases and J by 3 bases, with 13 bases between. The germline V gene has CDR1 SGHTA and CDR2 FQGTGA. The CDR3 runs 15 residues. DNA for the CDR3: TGTGCCAGCAGCTCAGACGGGGGAGGTGGAAACACCATATATTTT. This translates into CASSSDGGGGNTIYF.

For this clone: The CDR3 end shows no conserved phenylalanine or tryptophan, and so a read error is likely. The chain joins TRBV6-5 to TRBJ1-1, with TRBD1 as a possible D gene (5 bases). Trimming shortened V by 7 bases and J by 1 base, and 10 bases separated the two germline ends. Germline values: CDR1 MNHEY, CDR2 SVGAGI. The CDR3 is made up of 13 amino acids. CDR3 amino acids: CASTRDSNTEAFL. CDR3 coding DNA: TGTGCCAGCACACGGGACTCGAACACTGAAGCTTTCCTT.

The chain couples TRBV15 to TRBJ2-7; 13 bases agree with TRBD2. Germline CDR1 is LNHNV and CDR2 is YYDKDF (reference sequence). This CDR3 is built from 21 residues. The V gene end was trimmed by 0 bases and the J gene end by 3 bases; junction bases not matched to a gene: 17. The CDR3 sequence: CATSRDHFSGLAGVGSYEQYF. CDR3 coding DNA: TGTGCCACCAGCAGAGATCACTTTTCTGGACTAGCGGGAGTGGGGAGCTACGAGCAGTACTTC. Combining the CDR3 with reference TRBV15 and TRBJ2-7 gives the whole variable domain DAMVIQNPRYQVTQFGKPVTLSCSQTLNHNVMYWYQQKSSQAPKLLFHYYDKDFNNEADTPDNFQSRRPNTSFCFLDIRSPGLGDTAMYLCATSRDHFSGLAGVGSYEQYFGPGTRLTVT.

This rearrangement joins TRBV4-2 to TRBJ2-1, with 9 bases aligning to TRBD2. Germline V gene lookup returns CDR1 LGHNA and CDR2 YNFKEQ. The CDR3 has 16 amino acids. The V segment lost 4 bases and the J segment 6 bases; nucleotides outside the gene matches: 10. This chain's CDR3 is CASSLLGAGGFNEQFF. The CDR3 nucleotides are TGTGCCAGCAGCCTCCTCGGAGCGGGAGGATTCAATGAGCAGTTCTTC.

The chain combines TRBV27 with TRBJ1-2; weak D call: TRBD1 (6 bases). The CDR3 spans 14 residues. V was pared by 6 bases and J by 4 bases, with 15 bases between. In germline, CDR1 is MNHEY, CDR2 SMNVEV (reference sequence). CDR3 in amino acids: CASRETGKAYGYTF. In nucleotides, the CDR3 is TGTGCCAGCAGAGAAACAGGGAAGGCCTATGGCTACACCTTC.

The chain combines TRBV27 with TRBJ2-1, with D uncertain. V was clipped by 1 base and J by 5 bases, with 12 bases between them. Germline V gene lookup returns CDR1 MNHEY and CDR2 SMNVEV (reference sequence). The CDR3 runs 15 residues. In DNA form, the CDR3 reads TGTGCCAGCAGTTTATGGCGTCAGGTAAACAATGAGCAGTTCTTC. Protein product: CASSLWRQVNNEQFF.

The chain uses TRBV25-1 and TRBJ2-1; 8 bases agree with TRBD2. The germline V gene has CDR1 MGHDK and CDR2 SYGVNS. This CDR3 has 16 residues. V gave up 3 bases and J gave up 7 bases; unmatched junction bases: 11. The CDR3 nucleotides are TGTGCCAGCAGTGACCCCGGGACTAGTCGGAAGAATGAGCAGTTCTTC. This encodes CASSDPGTSRKNEQFF.

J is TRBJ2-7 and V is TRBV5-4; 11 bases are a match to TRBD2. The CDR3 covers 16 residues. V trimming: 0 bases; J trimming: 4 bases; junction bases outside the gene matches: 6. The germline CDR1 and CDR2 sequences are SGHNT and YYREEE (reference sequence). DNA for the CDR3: TGTGCCAGCAGCTTGGACTCCGGGACTAGCGGATACGAGCAGTACTTC. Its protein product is CASSLDSGTSGYEQYF.

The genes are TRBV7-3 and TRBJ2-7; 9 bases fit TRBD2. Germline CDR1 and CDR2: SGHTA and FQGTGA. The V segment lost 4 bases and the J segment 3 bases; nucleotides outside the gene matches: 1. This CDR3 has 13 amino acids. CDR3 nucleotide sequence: TGTGCCAGCAGCTCGACTAGCGGCTACGAGCAGTACTTC. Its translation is CASSSTSGYEQYF.

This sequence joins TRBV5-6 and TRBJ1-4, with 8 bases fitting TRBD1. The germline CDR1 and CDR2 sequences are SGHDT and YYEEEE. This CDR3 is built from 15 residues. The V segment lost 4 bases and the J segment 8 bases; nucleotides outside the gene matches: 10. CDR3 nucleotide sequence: TGTGCCAGCAGCCTACGGACAGGGTATGGGGAAAAACTGTTTTTT. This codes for CASSLRTGYGEKLFF. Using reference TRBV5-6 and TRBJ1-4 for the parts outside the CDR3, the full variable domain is DAGVTQSPTHLIKTRGQQVTLRCSPKSGHDTVSWYQQALGQGPQFIFQYYEEEERQRGNFPDRFSGHQFPNYSSELNVNALLLGDSALYLCASSLRTGYGEKLFFGSGTQLSVL.

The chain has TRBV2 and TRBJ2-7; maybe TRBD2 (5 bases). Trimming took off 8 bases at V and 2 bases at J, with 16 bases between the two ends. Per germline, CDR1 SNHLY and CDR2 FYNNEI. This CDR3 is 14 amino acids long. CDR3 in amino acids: CASLPGFETYEQYF. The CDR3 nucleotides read TGTGCCAGCTTGCCGGGATTCGAAACCTACGAGCAGTACTTC.

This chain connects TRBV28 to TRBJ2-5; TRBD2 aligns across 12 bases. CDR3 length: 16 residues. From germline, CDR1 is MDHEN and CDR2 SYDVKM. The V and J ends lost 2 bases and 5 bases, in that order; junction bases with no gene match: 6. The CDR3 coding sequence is TGTGCCAGCAGTTTACGGACTAGCGGGATTACTGAGACCCAGTACTTC. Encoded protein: CASSLRTSGITETQYF.

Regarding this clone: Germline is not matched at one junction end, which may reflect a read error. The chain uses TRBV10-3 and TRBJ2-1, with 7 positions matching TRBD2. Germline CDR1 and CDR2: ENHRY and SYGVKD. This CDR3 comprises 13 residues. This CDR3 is CAISGTNYNGQFF. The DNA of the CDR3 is TGTGCCATCAGCGGGACTAACTACAATGGGCAGTTCTTC.

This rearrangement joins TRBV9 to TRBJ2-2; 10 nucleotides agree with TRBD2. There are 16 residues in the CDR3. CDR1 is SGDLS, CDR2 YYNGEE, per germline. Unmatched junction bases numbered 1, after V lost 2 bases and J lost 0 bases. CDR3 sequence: CASSVSGRANTGELFF. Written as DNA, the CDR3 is TGTGCCAGCAGCGTCAGCGGGAGGGCGAACACCGGGGAGCTGTTTTTT. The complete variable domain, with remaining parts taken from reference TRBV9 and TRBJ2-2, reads DSGVTQTPKHLITATGQRVTLRCSPRSGDLSVYWYQQSLDQGLQFLIQYYNGEERAKGNILERFSAQQFPDLHSELNLSSLELGDSALYFCASSVSGRANTGELFFGEGSRLTVL.

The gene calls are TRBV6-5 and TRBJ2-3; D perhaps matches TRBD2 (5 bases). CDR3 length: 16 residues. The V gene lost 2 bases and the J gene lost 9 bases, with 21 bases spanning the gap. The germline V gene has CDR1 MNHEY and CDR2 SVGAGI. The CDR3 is CASSYLGRELSGTQYF. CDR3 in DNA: TGTGCCAGCAGTTACCTCGGTAGGGAACTCTCGGGGACGCAGTATTTT.

This CDR3 reads CASSQVRSSNEKLFF. The CDR3 DNA sequence: TGCGCCAGCAGCCAAGTGCGTAGCTCTAATGAAAAACTGTTTTTT. The chain employs TRBV4-3 and TRBJ1-4; D gene ambiguous. This CDR3 has 15 residues. Trimming pared 1 base from V and 3 bases from J, leaving 9 bases between. Germline values: CDR1 LGHNA, CDR2 YSLEER.

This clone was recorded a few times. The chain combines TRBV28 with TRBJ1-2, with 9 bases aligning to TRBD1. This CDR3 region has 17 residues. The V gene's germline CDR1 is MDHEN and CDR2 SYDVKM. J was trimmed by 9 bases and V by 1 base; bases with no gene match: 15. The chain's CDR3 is CASSLYPPGQGPSSYTF. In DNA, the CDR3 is TGTGCCAGCAGTTTATACCCCCCTGGACAGGGGCCGTCGAGCTACACCTTC.

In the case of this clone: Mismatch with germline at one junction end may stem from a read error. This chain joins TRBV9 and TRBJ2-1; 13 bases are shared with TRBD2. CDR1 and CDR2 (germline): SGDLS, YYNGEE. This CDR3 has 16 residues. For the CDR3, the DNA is TGTGCCAGCAACGTAGGTGGGACTAGCGGGAAGAATGAGCAGTTCTTC. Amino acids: CASNVGGTSGKNEQFF.

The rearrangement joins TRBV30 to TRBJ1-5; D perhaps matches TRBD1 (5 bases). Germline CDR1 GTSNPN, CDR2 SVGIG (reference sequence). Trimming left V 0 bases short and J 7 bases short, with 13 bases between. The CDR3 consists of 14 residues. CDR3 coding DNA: TGTGCCTGGAGTGTAGGTCGGGGGAGGCAGCCCCAGCATTTT. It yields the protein CAWSVGRGRQPQHF.

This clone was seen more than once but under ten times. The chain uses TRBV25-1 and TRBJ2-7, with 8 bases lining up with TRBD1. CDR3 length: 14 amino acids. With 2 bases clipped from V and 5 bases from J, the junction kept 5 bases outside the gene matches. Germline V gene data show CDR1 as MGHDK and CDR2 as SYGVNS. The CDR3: CASSEGQGPHEQYF. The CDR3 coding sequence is TGTGCCAGCAGTGAAGGACAGGGTCCCCACGAGCAGTACTTC.